What follows describes a single T cell receptor beta chain. The data were obtained in a study of blood T cell repertoires in COVID-19. Overall study context: In each case, the material was cDNA or gDNA derived from T cells, B-cell-depleted T cells, or PBMCs.

In the original processing: Estimation of nucleated cell counts relied on the amplification of reference gene primers. Measured with immunoSEQ multiplex PCR; TCRdb has only the in-frame clones, and not every one. V and J calls and clone size are copied from that table; D and trimming were computed from the DNA. The sample shows 62,000 or so clones, approximately 88% of them seen only once. The sequencing input was peripheral blood. The clonotype originates from a human donor in a cohort sampled during active COVID-19.

CDR3 coding DNA: TGTGCCAGCAAAATGCGGGGGTACACTGAAGCTTTCTTT. The encoded protein is CASKMRGYTEAFF. The genes are TRBV6-5 and TRBJ1-1, with D possibly being TRBD1 (5 bases). Germline V CDR1 and CDR2: MNHEY, SVGAGI. This CDR3 contains 13 residues. V was shortened by 7 bases and J by 3 bases, with 12 bases between the two germline ends.